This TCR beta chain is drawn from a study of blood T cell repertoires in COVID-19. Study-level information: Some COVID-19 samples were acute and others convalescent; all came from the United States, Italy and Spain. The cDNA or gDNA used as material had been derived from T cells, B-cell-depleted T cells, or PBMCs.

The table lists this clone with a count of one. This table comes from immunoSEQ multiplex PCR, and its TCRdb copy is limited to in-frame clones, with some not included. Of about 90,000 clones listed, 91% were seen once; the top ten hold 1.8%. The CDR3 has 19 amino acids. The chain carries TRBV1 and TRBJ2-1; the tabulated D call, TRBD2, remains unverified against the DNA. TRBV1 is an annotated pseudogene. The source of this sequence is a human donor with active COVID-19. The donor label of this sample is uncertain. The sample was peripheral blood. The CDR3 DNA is TGCACCAGCAGCCAAGAATCAAGGACTAGCGGGGGGCGGATCAATGAGCAGTTCTTC. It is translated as CTSSQESRTSGGRINEQFF.